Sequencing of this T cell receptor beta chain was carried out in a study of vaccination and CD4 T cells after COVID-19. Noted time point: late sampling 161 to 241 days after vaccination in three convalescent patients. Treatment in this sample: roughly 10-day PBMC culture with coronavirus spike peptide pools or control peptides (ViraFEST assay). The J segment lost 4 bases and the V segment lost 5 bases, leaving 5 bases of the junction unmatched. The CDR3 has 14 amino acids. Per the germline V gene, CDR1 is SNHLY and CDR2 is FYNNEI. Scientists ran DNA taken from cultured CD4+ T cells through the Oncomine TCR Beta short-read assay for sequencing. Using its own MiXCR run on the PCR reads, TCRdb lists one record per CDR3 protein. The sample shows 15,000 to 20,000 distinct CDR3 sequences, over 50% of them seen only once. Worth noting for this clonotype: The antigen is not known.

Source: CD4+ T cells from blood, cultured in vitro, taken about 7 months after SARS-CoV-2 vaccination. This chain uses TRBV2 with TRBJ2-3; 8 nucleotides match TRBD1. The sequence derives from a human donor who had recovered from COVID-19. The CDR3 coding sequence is TGTGCCAGCAGTCTCGGACAGGGACCAGATACGCAGTATTTT. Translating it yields CASSLGQGPDTQYF.